This entry is about one T cell receptor beta chain. These data originate in a study of blood T cell repertoires in COVID-19. About the study: The cDNA or gDNA used as material had been derived from T cells, B-cell-depleted T cells, or PBMCs.

This CDR3 has 13 residues. The germline V gene has CDR1 MNHNS and CDR2 SASEGT. V trimming: 6 bases; J trimming: 3 bases; junction bases outside the gene matches: 3. TCRdb keeps only in-frame clones here, not all; method: immunoSEQ multiplex PCR. The sample carries 300,000 to 400,000 clones, more than 75% recorded once. Sequencing used PBMCs or T cells enriched from blood (not recorded which). The clonotype was recovered from a woman aged 25 to 39 with acute COVID-19. V gene TRBV6-1 combines with J gene TRBJ1-1; 8 positions agree with TRBD1. The CDR3 region is CASSPDRDTEAFF. In nucleotides, the CDR3 is TGTGCCAGCAGCCCGGACAGGGACACTGAAGCTTTCTTT.